The present T cell receptor beta chain was sequenced within a study of blood T cells in healthy people across ages. Combining a sample-barcoded 5' primer with a J-beta primer mix, a second PCR ran for roughly 6 to 11 cycles. TCRdb reprocessed the 5' RACE reads with MiXCR, giving one entry per CDR3 protein. The profile shows 540,000 or so distinct CDR3 sequences, 24% of them singletons. Per germline, CDR1 SQVTM and CDR2 ANQGSEA. J gave up 9 bases and V 2 bases, and 7 bases lay outside the gene matches. The CDR3 has 13 residues. The data also belong to a second study, concerning T cells of mothers and their children.

Input material: blood. The rearrangement joins TRBV29-1 to TRBJ2-7, with TRBD1 identical over 10 bases. The TCR originated in a boy between 10 and 17 years old in good health. This chain's CDR3 is CSVERGQGTGQYF. The CDR3 DNA is TGCAGCGTTGAAAGGGGACAGGGGACGGGGCAGTACTTC.